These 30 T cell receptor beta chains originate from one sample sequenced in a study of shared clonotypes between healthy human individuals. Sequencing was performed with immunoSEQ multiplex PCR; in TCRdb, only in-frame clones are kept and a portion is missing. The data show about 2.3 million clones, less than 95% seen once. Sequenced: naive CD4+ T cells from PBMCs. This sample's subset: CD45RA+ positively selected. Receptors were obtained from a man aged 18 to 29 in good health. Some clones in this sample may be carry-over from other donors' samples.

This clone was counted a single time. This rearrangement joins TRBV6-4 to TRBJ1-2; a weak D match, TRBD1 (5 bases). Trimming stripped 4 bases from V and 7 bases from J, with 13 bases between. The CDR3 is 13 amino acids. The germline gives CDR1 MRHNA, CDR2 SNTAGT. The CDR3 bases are TGTGCCAGCAGTGCCTCGTCGAGGGGTGGCTACACCTTC. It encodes CASSASSRGGYTF.

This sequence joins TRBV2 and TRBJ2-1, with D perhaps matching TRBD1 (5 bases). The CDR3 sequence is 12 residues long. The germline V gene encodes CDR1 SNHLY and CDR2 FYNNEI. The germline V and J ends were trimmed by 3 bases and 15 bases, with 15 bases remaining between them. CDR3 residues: CASSEIRQSPFF. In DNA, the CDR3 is TGTGCCAGCAGTGAGATTCGACAGAGCCCGTTCTTC. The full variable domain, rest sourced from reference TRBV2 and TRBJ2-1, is EPEVTQTPSHQVTQMGQEVILRCVPISNHLYFYWYRQILGQKVEFLVSFYNNEISEKSEIFDDQFSVERPDGSNFTLKIRSTKLEDSAMYFCASSEIRQSPFFGPGTRLTVL.

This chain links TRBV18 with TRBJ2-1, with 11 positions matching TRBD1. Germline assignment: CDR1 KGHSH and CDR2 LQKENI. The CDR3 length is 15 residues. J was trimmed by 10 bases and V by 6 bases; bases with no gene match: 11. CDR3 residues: CASSQRRDRGTEQFF. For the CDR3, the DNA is TGTGCCAGCTCCCAACGACGGGACAGGGGGACGGAGCAGTTCTTC.

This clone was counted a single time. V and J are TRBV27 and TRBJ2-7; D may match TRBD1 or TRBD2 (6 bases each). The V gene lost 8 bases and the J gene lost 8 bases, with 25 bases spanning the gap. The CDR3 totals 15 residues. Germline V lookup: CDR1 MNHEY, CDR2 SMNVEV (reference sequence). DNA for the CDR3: TGTGCCAGCGGTCGGCCGGGGGCCCGCGGCAGCCAGCAGTACTTC. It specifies CASGRPGARGSQQYF.

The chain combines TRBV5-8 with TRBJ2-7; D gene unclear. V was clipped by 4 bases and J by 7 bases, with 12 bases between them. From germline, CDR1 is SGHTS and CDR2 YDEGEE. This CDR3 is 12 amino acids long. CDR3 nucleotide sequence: TGTGCCAGCAGCCGAGAACGGCAGGAGCAGTACTTC. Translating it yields CASSRERQEQYF.

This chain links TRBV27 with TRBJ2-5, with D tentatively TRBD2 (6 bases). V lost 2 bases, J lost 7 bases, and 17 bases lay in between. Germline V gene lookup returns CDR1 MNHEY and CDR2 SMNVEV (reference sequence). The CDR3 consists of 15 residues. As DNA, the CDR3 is TGTGCCAGCAGTTTAAGTTTCGGGGGTTCGGGGACCCAGTACTTC. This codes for CASSLSFGGSGTQYF.

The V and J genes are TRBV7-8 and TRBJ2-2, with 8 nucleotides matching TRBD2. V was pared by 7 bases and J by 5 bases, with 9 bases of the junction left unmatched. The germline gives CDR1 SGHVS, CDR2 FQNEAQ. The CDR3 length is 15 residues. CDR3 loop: CASNRLAGGTGELFF. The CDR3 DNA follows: TGTGCCAGCAACAGGCTAGCGGGCGGAACCGGGGAGCTGTTTTTT. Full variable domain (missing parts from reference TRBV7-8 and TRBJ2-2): GAGVSQSPRYKVAKRGQDVALRCDPISGHVSLFWYQQALGQGPEFLTYFQNEAQLDKSGLPSDRFFAERPEGSVSTLKIQRTQQEDSAVYLCASNRLAGGTGELFFGEGSRLTVL.

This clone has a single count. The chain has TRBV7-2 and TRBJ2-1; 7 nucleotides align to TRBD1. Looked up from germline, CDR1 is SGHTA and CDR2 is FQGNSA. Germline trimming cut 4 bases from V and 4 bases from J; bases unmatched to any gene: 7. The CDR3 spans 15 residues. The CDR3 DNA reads TGTGCCAGCAGCTCCACCGGGACAGCTTACAATGAGCAGTTCTTC. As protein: CASSSTGTAYNEQFF. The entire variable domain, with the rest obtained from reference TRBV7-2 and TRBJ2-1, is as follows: GAGVSQSPSNKVTEKGKDVELRCDPISGHTALYWYRQSLGQGLEFLIYFQGNSAPDKSGLPSDRFSAERTGGSVSTLTIQRTQQEDSAVYLCASSSTGTAYNEQFFGPGTRLTVL.

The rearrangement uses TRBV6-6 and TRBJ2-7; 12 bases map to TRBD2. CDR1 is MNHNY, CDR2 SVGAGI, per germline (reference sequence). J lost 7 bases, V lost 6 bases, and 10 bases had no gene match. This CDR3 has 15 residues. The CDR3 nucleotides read TGTGCCAGCAGACACCTAGCGGGAGGGCCTCAGGAGCAGTACTTC. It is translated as CASRHLAGGPQEQYF.

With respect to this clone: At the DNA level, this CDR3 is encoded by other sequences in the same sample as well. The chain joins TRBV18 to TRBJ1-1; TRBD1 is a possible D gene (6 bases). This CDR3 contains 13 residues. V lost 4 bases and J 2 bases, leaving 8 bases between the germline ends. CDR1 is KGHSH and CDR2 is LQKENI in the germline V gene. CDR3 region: CASSQGVNTEAFF. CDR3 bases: TGTGCCAGCTCACAGGGGGTTAACACTGAAGCTTTCTTT.

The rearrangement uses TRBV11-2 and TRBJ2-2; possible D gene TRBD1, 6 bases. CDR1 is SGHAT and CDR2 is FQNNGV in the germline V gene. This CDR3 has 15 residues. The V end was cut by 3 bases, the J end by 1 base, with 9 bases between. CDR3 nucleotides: TGTGCCAGCAGCTTTACGACAGGGAACACCGGGGAGCTGTTTTTT. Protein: CASSFTTGNTGELFF.

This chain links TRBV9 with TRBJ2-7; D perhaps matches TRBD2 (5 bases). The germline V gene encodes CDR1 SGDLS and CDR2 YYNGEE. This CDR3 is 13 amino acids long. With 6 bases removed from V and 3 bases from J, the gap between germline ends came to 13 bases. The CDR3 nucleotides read TGTGCCAGCAACCCCGAGGGCTACTACGAGCAGTACTTC. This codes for CASNPEGYYEQYF.

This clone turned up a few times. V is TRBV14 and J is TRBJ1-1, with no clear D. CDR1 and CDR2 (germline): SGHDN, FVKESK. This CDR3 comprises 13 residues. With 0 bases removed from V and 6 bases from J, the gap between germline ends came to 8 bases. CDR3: CASSQDIAAEAFF. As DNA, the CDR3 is TGTGCCAGCAGCCAAGATATCGCGGCTGAAGCTTTCTTT.

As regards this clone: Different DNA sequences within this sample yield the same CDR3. The CDR3 DNA sequence: TGTGCCAGCAGCTTCCTGACGGGAGGTAATGAAAAACTGTTTTTT. Amino acids: CASSFLTGGNEKLFF. This chain uses TRBV28 with TRBJ1-4; D not certain. The V gene's germline CDR1 is MDHEN and CDR2 SYDVKM. The V and J ends lost 6 bases and 4 bases respectively, with 15 bases between them. This CDR3 is built from 15 residues. The full variable domain, in which reference TRBV28 and TRBJ1-4 provide the parts outside the CDR3, is DVKVTQSSRYLVKRTGEKVFLECVQDMDHENMFWYRQDPGLGLRLIYFSYDVKMKEKGDIPEGYSVSREKKERFSLILESASTNQTSMYLCASSFLTGGNEKLFFGSGTQLSVL.

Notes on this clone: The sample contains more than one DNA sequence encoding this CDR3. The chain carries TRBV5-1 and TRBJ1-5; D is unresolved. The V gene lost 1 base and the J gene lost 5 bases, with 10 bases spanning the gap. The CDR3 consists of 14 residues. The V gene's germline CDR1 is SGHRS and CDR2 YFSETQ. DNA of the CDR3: TGCGCCAGCAGCTTGTCGGGTAAGGATCAGCCCCAGCATTTT. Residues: CASSLSGKDQPQHF.

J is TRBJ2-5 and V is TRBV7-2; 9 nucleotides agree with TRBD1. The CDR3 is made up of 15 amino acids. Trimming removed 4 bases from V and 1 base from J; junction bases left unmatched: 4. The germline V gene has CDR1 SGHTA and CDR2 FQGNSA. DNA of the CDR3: TGTGCCAGCAGCTGGGGACAGGGCCCCCAAGAGACCCAGTACTTC. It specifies CASSWGQGPQETQYF.

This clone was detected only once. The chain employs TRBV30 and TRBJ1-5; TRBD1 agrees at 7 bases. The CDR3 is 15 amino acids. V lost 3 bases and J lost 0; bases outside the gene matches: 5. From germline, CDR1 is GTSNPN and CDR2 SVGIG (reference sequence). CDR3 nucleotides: TGTGCCTGGAGCCAGGGACAGTATAGCAATCAGCCCCAGCATTTT. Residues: CAWSQGQYSNQPQHF. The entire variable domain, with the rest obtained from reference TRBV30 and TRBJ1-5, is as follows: SQTIHQWPATLVQPVGSPLSLECTVEGTSNPNLYWYRQAAGRGLQLLFYSVGIGQISSEVPQNLSASRPQDRQFILSSKKLLLSDSGFYLCAWSQGQYSNQPQHFGDGTRLSIL.

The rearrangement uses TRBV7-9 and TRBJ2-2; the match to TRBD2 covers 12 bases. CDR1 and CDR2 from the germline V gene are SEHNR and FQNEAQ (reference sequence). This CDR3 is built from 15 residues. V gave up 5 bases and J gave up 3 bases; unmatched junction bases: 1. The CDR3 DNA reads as TGTGCCAGCAGCCGACTAGCGGGAGACACCGGGGAGCTGTTTTTT. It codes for CASSRLAGDTGELFF. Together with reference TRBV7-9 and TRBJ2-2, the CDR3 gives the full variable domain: DTGVSQNPRHKITKRGQNVTFRCDPISEHNRLYWYRQTLGQGPEFLTYFQNEAQLEKSRLLSDRFSAERPKGSFSTLEIQRTEQGDSAMYLCASSRLAGDTGELFFGEGSRLTVL.

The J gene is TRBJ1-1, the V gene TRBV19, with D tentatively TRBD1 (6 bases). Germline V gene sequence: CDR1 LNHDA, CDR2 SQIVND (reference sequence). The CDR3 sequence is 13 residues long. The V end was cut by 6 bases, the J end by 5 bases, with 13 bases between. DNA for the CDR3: TGTGCCAGTAGGGACGGGGGCAGGACTGAAGCTTTCTTT. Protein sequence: CASRDGGRTEAFF.

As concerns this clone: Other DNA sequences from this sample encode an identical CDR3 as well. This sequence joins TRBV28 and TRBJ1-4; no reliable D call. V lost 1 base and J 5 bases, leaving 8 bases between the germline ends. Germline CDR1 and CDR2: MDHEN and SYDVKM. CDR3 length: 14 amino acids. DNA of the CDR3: TGTGCCAGCAGTTTATTGGGCCCGAATGAAAAACTGTTTTTT. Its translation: CASSLLGPNEKLFF.

Here the CDR3 reads CSALGAGEGEKLFF. The CDR3 DNA reads as TGCAGCGCCCTGGGGGCAGGGGAAGGTGAAAAACTGTTTTTT. This chain joins TRBV29-1 and TRBJ1-4; D might be TRBD1 (6 bases). The CDR3 length is 14 residues. Trimming took 7 bases from V and 7 from J, leaving 19 bases between them. Germline CDR1 is SQVTM and CDR2 is ANQGSEA.

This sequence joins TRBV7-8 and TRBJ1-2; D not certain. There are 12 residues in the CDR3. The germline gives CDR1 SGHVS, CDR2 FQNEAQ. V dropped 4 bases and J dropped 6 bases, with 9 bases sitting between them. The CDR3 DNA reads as TGTGCCAGCAGCTCCCTAATGGATGGCTACACCTTC. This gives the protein CASSSLMDGYTF.

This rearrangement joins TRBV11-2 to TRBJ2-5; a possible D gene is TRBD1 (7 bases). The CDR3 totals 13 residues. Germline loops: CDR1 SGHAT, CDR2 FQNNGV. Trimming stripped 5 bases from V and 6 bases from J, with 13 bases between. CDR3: CASSIGGGKTQYF. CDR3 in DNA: TGTGCCAGCAGCATAGGGGGCGGGAAGACCCAGTACTTC. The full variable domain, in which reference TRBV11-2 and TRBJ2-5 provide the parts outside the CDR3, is EAGVAQSPRYKIIEKRQSVAFWCNPISGHATLYWYQQILGQGPKLLIQFQNNGVVDDSQLPKDRFSAERLKGVDSTLKIQPAKLEDSAVYLCASSIGGGKTQYFGPGTRLLVL.

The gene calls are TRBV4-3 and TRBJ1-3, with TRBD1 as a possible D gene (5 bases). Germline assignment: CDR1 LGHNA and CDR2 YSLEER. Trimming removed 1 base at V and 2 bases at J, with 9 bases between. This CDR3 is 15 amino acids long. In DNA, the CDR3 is TGCGCCAGCAGCCAAGTTCGGACAACTGGAAACACCATATATTTT. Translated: CASSQVRTTGNTIYF.

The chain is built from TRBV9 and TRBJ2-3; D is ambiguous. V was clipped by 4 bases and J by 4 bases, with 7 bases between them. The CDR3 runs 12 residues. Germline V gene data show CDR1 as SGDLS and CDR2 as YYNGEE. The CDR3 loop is CASSIHSDTQYF. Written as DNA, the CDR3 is TGTGCCAGCAGCATTCACTCAGATACGCAGTATTTT.

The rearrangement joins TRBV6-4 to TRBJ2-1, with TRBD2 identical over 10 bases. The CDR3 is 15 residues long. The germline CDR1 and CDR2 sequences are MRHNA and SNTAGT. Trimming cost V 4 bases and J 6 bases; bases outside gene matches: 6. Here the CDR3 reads CASSVLAGWGNEQFF. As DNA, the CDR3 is TGTGCCAGCAGTGTACTAGCGGGGTGGGGCAATGAGCAGTTCTTC.

The DNA for the CDR3 is TGTGCCAGCAGCTCCCCTTCGGAGGGGGGAACCGGGGAGCTGTTTTTT. Translated, it gives CASSSPSEGGTGELFF. The rearrangement uses TRBV28 and TRBJ2-2, with D possibly called TRBD1 or TRBD2 (6 bases each). There are 16 residues in the CDR3. The germline CDR1 and CDR2 sequences are MDHEN and SYDVKM. V dropped 6 bases and J dropped 5 bases, with 19 bases sitting between them.

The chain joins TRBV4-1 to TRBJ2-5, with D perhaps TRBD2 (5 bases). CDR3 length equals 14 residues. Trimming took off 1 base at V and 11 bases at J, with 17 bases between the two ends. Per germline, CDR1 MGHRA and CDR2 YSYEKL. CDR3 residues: CASSQGGVAWEQYF. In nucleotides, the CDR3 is TGCGCCAGCAGCCAAGGAGGAGTAGCATGGGAGCAGTACTTC.

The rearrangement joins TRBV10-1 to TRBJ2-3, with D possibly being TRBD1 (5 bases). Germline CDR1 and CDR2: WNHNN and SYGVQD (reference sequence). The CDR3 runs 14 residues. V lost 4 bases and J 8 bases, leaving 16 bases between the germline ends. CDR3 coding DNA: TGCGCCAGCAGTGCTCTCTCGCAGGGATCTACGCAGTATTTT. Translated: CASSALSQGSTQYF.

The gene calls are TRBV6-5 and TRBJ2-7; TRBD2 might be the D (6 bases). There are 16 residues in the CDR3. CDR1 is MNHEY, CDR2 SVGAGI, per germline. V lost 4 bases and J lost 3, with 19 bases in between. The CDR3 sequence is CASSFSSGAKGYEQYF. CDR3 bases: TGTGCCAGCAGTTTCTCCTCGGGAGCTAAGGGCTACGAGCAGTACTTC.